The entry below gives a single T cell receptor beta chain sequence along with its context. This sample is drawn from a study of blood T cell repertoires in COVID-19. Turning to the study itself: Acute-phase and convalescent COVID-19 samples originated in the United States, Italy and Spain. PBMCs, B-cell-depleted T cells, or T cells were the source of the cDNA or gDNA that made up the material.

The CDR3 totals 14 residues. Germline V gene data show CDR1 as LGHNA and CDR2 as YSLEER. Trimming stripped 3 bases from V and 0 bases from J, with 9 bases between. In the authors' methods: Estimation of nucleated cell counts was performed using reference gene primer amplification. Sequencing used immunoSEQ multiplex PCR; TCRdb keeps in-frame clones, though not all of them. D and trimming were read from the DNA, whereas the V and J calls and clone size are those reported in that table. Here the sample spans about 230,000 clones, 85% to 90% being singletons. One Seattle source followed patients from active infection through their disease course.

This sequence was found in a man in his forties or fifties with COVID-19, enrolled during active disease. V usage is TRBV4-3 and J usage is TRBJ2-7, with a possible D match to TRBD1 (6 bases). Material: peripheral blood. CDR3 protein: CASSQLDSSYEQYF. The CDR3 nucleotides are TGCGCCAGCAGCCAGCTGGACAGCTCCTACGAGCAGTACTTC.